The rows below give T cell receptor beta chains drawn from one sample of a study of brain T cells in children with intractable seizures. The assay was immunoSEQ multiplex PCR, and TCRdb's table has in-frame clones only and misses some. Of about 340,000 clones listed, over 90% are singletons. Sequencing used peripheral blood, obtained less than 6 months after surgery. These TCRs come from a boy younger than two with tuberous sclerosis and intractable seizures. CDR3s include the opening cysteine and the closing phenylalanine or tryptophan. A D gene is named only where the DNA matches it firmly. Some rows have no size entry. The others give once, few or many, or a class for an expanded clone.

D	V	J	size	CDR3	DNA
TRBD1	TRBV6-5	TRBJ2-7	-	CASKKTGDNTYEQYF	TGTGCCAGCAAAAAGACAGGGGATAATACCTACGAGCAGTACTTC
TRBD2	TRBV6-5	TRBJ2-7	-	CASSLLAVSLEQYF	TGTGCCAGCAGTCTTCTAGCGGTATCCCTCGAGCAGTACTTC
TRBD1	TRBV7-2	TRBJ1-5	-	CASSLLVGTGRYSNQPQHF	TGTGCCAGCAGCTTATTGGTAGGGACAGGGCGATATAGCAATCAGCCCCAGCATTTT
-	TRBV10-1	TRBJ2-1	-	CASSRRQDGEQFF	TGCGCCAGCAGTCGACGACAGGACGGTGAGCAGTTCTTC
-	TRBV15	TRBJ1-5	-	CATSRDLPNRVGQPQHF	TGTGCCACCAGCAGAGATTTACCGAACAGGGTTGGGCAGCCCCAGCATTTT
-	TRBV18	TRBJ1-2	-	CASSPKTTYGYTF	TGTGCCAGCTCACCTAAAACTACCTATGGCTACACCTTC
-	TRBV2	TRBJ1-6	few	CASTRGWNSPLHF	TGTGCCAGCACTAGGGGTTGGAATTCACCCCTCCACTTT
-	TRBV10-3	TRBJ1-5	once	CAISQAGSNQPQHF	TGTGCCATCAGCCAGGCCGGAAGCAATCAGCCCCAGCATTTT
-	TRBV6-2/TRBV6-3	TRBJ1-5	-	CASSFPGRIGQPQHF	TGTGCCAGCAGTTTTCCAGGAAGGATAGGACAGCCCCAGCATTTT
-	TRBV7-9	TRBJ2-1	-	CASRFRASSYNEQFF	TGTGCCAGCAGGTTCAGGGCCTCCTCCTACAATGAGCAGTTCTTC
-	TRBV18	TRBJ1-2	-	CASSPPRAAGIRYGYTF	TGTGCCAGCTCACCACCTCGGGCGGCAGGCATTCGCTATGGCTACACCTTC
-	TRBV7-9	TRBJ2-4	once	CASSLVSGAKNIQYF	TGTGCCAGCAGCTTAGTCTCTGGGGCCAAAAACATTCAGTACTTC
-	TRBV7-9	TRBJ2-2	-	CASSTRAPNTGELFF	TGTGCCAGCAGCACCCGGGCACCAAACACCGGGGAGCTGTTTTTT
-	TRBV18	TRBJ1-1	-	CASSQAGGNTEAFF	TGTGCCAGCTCGCAGGCGGGAGGGAACACTGAAGCTTTCTTT
TRBD2	TRBV6-2/TRBV6-3	TRBJ2-3	once	CASSYLREWSTDTQYF	TGTGCCAGCAGTTACTTGCGGGAGTGGAGCACAGATACGCAGTATTTT
-	TRBV5-6	TRBJ2-1	-	CASSTDMSSYNEQFF	TGTGCCAGCAGCACGGACATGAGCTCCTACAATGAGCAGTTCTTC
TRBD1	TRBV6-5	TRBJ2-2	-	CASSYGTGVTGELFF	TGTGCCAGCAGTTACGGGACAGGGGTCACCGGGGAGCTGTTTTTT
TRBD2	TRBV7-8	TRBJ2-7	-	CASSQRTSGGYEQYF	TGTGCCAGCAGCCAAAGGACTAGCGGGGGTTACGAGCAGTACTTC
TRBD1	TRBV5-6	TRBJ1-2	-	CASSLAPTGRLDGYTF	TGTGCCAGCAGCTTGGCTCCGACAGGGAGGTTGGATGGCTACACCTTC
TRBD2	TRBV11-1	TRBJ2-1	once	CASSLELAGSVNEQFF	TGTGCCAGCAGCTTAGAGCTAGCGGGATCGGTTAATGAGCAGTTCTTC
-	TRBV9	TRBJ2-3	-	CASSETETSTDTQYF	TGTGCCAGCAGCGAGACTGAAACTAGCACAGATACGCAGTATTTT
TRBD1	TRBV3-1/TRBV3-2	TRBJ1-2	-	CASSHPSEDRGYGYTF	TGTGCCAGCAGCCATCCATCGGAGGACAGGGGCTATGGCTACACCTTC
-	TRBV24-1	TRBJ2-7	-	CATSLQGSGDRYEQYF	TGTGCCACCAGTTTACAGGGGTCGGGGGACCGCTACGAGCAGTACTTC
TRBD1	TRBV2	TRBJ1-1	-	CASSGNYRGLSDTEAFF	TGTGCCAGCAGTGGGAATTACAGGGGGCTGTCGGACACTGAAGCTTTCTTT
TRBD1	TRBV14	TRBJ1-2	once	CASSQGQGAVYGYTF	TGTGCCAGCAGCCAGGGACAGGGGGCCGTGTATGGCTACACCTTC
-	TRBV6-5	TRBJ1-5	-	CASTQGDLSNQPQHF	TGTGCCAGCACGCAGGGAGATCTTAGCAATCAGCCCCAGCATTTT
-	TRBV3-1/TRBV3-2	TRBJ2-4	-	CASSQGSIQYF	TGTGCCAGCAGCCAAGGGAGCATTCAGTACTTC
-	TRBV24-1	TRBJ1-1	-	CATSDYPGHPKAYTEAFF	TGTGCCACCAGTGACTACCCGGGACACCCTAAGGCGTACACTGAAGCTTTCTTT
-	TRBV18	TRBJ1-5	once	CASSPIDGDQPQHF	TGTGCCAGCTCACCCATTGACGGTGATCAGCCCCAGCATTTT
-	TRBV27	TRBJ2-7	-	CASTGRGHEQYF	TGTGCCAGCACGGGCAGGGGCCACGAGCAGTACTTC
TRBD2	TRBV5-1	TRBJ2-1	-	CASRDGIILSGSSYNEQFF	TGCGCCAGCAGGGATGGCATCATCCTAAGCGGGAGCTCCTACAATGAGCAGTTCTTC
TRBD1	TRBV19	TRBJ2-2	-	CASSISGGRAGELFF	TGTGCCAGTAGTATCTCAGGGGGCAGGGCCGGGGAGCTGTTTTTT
-	TRBV24-1	TRBJ1-1	-	CATSDFVGEAFF	TGTGCCACCAGTGATTTTGTCGGGGAAGCTTTCTTT
-	TRBV25-1	TRBJ1-6	-	CASKGYNSPLHF	TGTGCCAGCAAGGGGTATAATTCACCCCTCCACTTT
-	TRBV7-8	TRBJ2-3	-	CASSPRAYTDTQYF	TGTGCCAGCAGCCCAAGGGCCTACACAGATACGCAGTATTTT
-	TRBV19	TRBJ2-3	-	CASSPLSSSLATDFWDTQYF	TGTGCCAGTAGTCCTCTCTCCTCTTCTTTAGCAACGGACTTTTGGGATACGCAGTATTTT
-	TRBV9	TRBJ1-6	-	CASSVSGVNSPLHF	TGTGCCAGCAGCGTTTCAGGGGTAAATTCACCCCTCCACTTT
-	TRBV2	TRBJ1-6	-	CASSNRGGSPLHF	TGTGCCAGCAGTAACCGGGGAGGTTCACCCCTCCACTTT
-	TRBV7-9	TRBJ1-5	-	CASSSRGSNQPQHF	TGTGCCAGCAGTTCTAGGGGAAGCAATCAGCCCCAGCATTTT
TRBD2	TRBV7-2	TRBJ2-1	-	CASSSDLAGGGLEQFF	TGTGCCAGCAGCTCCGACCTAGCGGGAGGTGGACTTGAGCAGTTCTTC
-	TRBV7-3	TRBJ1-1	-	CASSRDRGLLSEAFF	TGTGCCAGCAGCCGCGACAGAGGGTTGTTGTCTGAAGCTTTCTTT
-	TRBV11-2	TRBJ1-5	-	CASSKDSYSNQPQHF	TGTGCCAGCAGCAAGGACAGTTATAGCAATCAGCCCCAGCATTTT
TRBD1	TRBV4-1	TRBJ1-4	-	CASSQGLMGQAATNEKLFF	TGCGCCAGCAGCCAAGGTTTAATGGGACAGGCTGCAACTAATGAAAAACTGTTTTTT
-	TRBV3-1/TRBV3-2	TRBJ1-4	-	CASSPRGGGEKLFF	TGTGCCAGCAGCCCCCGGGGGGGCGGTGAAAAACTGTTTTTT
TRBD2	TRBV15	TRBJ2-4	-	CATSRGLAGVSQNIQYF	TGTGCCACCAGCAGAGGACTAGCGGGAGTATCTCAAAACATTCAGTACTTC
-	TRBV3-1/TRBV3-2	TRBJ2-3	-	CASSPRMSTDTQYF	TGTGCCAGCAGCCCACGGATGAGCACAGATACGCAGTATTTT
-	TRBV9	TRBJ1-1	once	CASSVVLGDTEAFF	TGTGCCAGCAGCGTAGTATTGGGGGACACTGAAGCTTTCTTT